This T cell receptor (beta chain) comes out of a study of CD8 T cells in ankylosing spondylitis. Quantitative 5'-RACE with molecular barcodes produced the TCR beta libraries. TCRdb independently ran MiXCR on the 5' RACE reads; one entry per CDR3 protein. The data contain about 460,000 distinct CDR3 sequences, approximately 5% of them seen just once; the ten biggest clones take up roughly 3.5%. Many counts were recorded for this clonotype. Its antigen is still unknown. Germline CDR1 is SGHRS and CDR2 is YFSETQ. The CDR3 runs to 16 residues. V lost 2 bases, J lost 0 bases, and 3 bases stayed unmatched. Regarding the study as a whole: As for the disease-linked clones, they showed a CD8+ phenotype and occurred at relatively low frequencies in peripheral blood. In the blood and synovial fluid of reactive arthritis, some motif variants had been previously reported. It appeared that ankylosing spondylitis blood was characterized by a TCR beta motif of about 8 highly homologous variants. Enrichment of disease-linked clones was reportedly significant in matched ankylosing spondylitis synovial fluid.

The sequencing input was blood, either unsorted or a sorted T cell fraction (not recorded which). This chain uses TRBV5-1 with TRBJ2-1; 9 bases fit TRBD2. The clonotype was recovered from a male donor with ankylosing spondylitis. DNA for the CDR3: TGCGCCAGCAGCTTTAGCGGGAGCTACTCCTACAATGAGCAGTTCTTC. This encodes CASSFSGSYSYNEQFF.